The present T cell receptor (beta chain) was sequenced within a study of blood T cell repertoires in COVID-19. In the authors' methods: Using reference gene primer amplification, nucleated cell counts were estimated. Clones were sequenced by immunoSEQ multiplex PCR, and TCRdb holds only the in-frame ones, with some missing. The V and J calls and clone size are taken from that table; D and trimming were inferred from the DNA. The top ten hold about 4.4% of the sample, which has approximately 90,000 clones, approximately 81% seen once. There are 15 residues in the CDR3. With 7 bases clipped from V and 3 bases from J, the junction kept 8 bases outside the gene matches. CDR1 and CDR2 (germline): LNHDA, SQIVND (reference sequence).

This chain joins TRBV19 and TRBJ2-5, with 10 positions matching TRBD2. This clonotype was sampled from a man aged 55 to 70 with acute or convalescent COVID-19. The sample consisted of peripheral blood. The CDR3 bases are TGTGCCAGTACCGGTTGGACTAGCGGTGAAGAGACCCAGTACTTC. Protein sequence: CASTGWTSGEETQYF.